Below are 27 T cell receptor beta chains sequenced from a single sample in a study of blood T cell repertoires in COVID-19. The protocol was immunoSEQ multiplex PCR, while the TCRdb copy is restricted to in-frame clones and leaves out a portion. The profile shows 150,000 to 200,000 clones, about nine tenths of them singletons. The sample taken for sequencing was peripheral blood. The receptors come from a man aged 18 to 30 who had recovered from COVID-19.

The V gene is TRBV6-2 or TRBV6-3, the J gene TRBJ2-5, with TRBD2 as a possible D gene (6 bases). V was trimmed by 2 bases and J by 4 bases, leaving 14 bases between them. The CDR3 covers 15 residues. Germline values: CDR1 MNHEY, CDR2 SVGEGT. CDR3 amino acids: CASSYAGGVGETQYF. CDR3 nucleotide sequence: TGTGCCAGCAGTTACGCCGGAGGGGTCGGAGAGACCCAGTACTTC.

CDR3 DNA sequence: TGTGCCAGCAGTTTATACGGGACTCCTGGAAACACCATATATTTT. Its translation: CASSLYGTPGNTIYF. V gene TRBV27 combines with J gene TRBJ1-3; a possible D gene is TRBD1 (5 bases). The CDR3 contains 15 residues. The V end was cut by 1 base, the J end by 2 bases, with 9 bases between. Germline assignment: CDR1 MNHEY and CDR2 SMNVEV (reference sequence).

This chain connects TRBV4-3 to TRBJ2-1; a possible D gene is TRBD1 (5 bases). From germline, CDR1 is LGHNA and CDR2 YSLEER. The CDR3 runs to 11 residues. V was cut by 4 bases and J by 10 bases, with 8 bases left in between. The chain's CDR3 is CASSRKGEQFF. CDR3 nucleotide sequence: TGCGCCAGCAGCCGTAAGGGGGAGCAGTTCTTC.

The CDR3 here is CASSLGGSRDEQFF. The CDR3 nucleotides are TGTGCCAGCAGTTTGGGGGGAAGTAGGGATGAGCAGTTCTTC. The rearrangement joins TRBV27 to TRBJ2-1; TRBD2 might be the D (6 bases). The CDR3 is made up of 14 amino acids. V was pared by 3 bases and J by 8 bases, with 14 bases between. From germline, CDR1 is MNHEY and CDR2 SMNVEV (reference sequence).

The chain combines TRBV11-2 with TRBJ2-1, with a possible D match to TRBD2 (6 bases). The CDR3 loop spans 15 amino acids. V lost 5 bases, J lost 1 base, and 12 bases lay in between. CDR1 is SGHAT, CDR2 FQNNGV, per germline. The CDR3 region is CASSPTSISYNEQFF. In DNA form, the CDR3 reads TGTGCCAGCAGCCCTACTAGCATTTCCTACAATGAGCAGTTCTTC.

The V call is TRBV6-2 or TRBV6-3, the J call TRBJ2-5; 13 bases line up with TRBD2. The CDR3 loop spans 16 amino acids. The V segment lost 6 bases and the J segment 2 bases; nucleotides outside the gene matches: 6. Per germline, CDR1 MNHEY and CDR2 SVGEGT. The CDR3 here is CASSPSGLAGQETQYF. For the CDR3, the DNA is TGTGCCAGCAGCCCCTCGGGACTAGCGGGGCAAGAGACCCAGTACTTC.

The chain combines TRBV3-1 (or the pseudogene TRBV3-2) with TRBJ2-7; possible D gene TRBD2, 6 bases. V lost 1 base, J lost 3 bases, and 10 bases lay in between. The CDR3 loop spans 14 amino acids. In germline, CDR1 is LGHDT, CDR2 YNNKEL (reference sequence). The CDR3 sequence is CASSQAGSYYEQYF. The CDR3 DNA reads TGTGCCAGCAGCCAAGCCGGGAGCTACTACGAGCAGTACTTC.

This rearrangement joins TRBV9 to TRBJ2-1, with D possibly matching TRBD1 (5 bases). Trimming cost V 1 base and J 9 bases, with 17 bases left between them. Germline values: CDR1 SGDLS, CDR2 YYNGEE. The CDR3 spans 15 residues. CDR3 sequence (DNA): TGTGCCAGCAGCGTAAGCCAGTTGGGGCCCGTTGAGCAGTTCTTC. This encodes CASSVSQLGPVEQFF.

The rearrangement links TRBV7-9 to TRBJ1-4; 7 nucleotides line up with TRBD1. The CDR3 runs to 15 residues. The trim removed 4 bases at V and 4 bases at J, leaving 6 bases unmatched. Germline CDR1 and CDR2: SEHNR and FQNEAQ (reference sequence). The CDR3, as DNA: TGTGCCAGCAGCTCGCCGGGACAGAGTAATGAAAAACTGTTTTTT. It translates to CASSSPGQSNEKLFF.

This chain connects TRBV27 to TRBJ2-3; 8 bases align to TRBD2. Germline assignment: CDR1 MNHEY and CDR2 SMNVEV (reference sequence). J lost 1 base, V lost 2 bases, and 8 bases had no gene match. This CDR3 spans 17 amino acids. CDR3 region: CASSLRWREVRTDTQYF. The CDR3 DNA is TGTGCCAGCAGTTTACGGTGGCGGGAGGTCCGCACAGATACGCAGTATTTT.

The V call is TRBV29-1, the J call TRBJ2-7; D unclear. The CDR3 consists of 13 residues. V was shortened by 1 base and J by 2 bases, with 9 bases between the two germline ends. Germline V gene lookup returns CDR1 SQVTM and CDR2 ANQGSEA. The CDR3: CSVEGNYPYEQYF. CDR3 bases: TGCAGCGTTGAAGGGAACTACCCCTACGAGCAGTACTTC.

This clone has just a few counts. V gene TRBV2 combines with J gene TRBJ2-5, with D possibly matching TRBD1 (6 bases). Germline V gene lookup returns CDR1 SNHLY and CDR2 FYNNEI. The CDR3 length is 14 residues. The V and J ends lost 7 bases and 4 bases respectively, with 16 bases between them. CDR3 coding DNA: TGTGCCAGCACCCAACAGGGCAGGCGAGAGACCCAGTACTTC. Encoded protein: CASTQQGRRETQYF.

The chain is built from TRBV2 and TRBJ2-1, with D uncertain. The CDR3 runs 15 residues. The V gene lost 7 bases and the J gene lost 0 bases, with 13 bases spanning the gap. CDR1 is SNHLY and CDR2 is FYNNEI in the germline V gene. CDR3 protein: CASIVERSSYNEQFF. Written as DNA, the CDR3 is TGTGCCAGCATTGTGGAGCGAAGCTCCTACAATGAGCAGTTCTTC.

This chain links TRBV28 with TRBJ2-1; TRBD2 might be the D (6 bases). Deletions cut 7 bases from V and 5 bases from J, with 15 bases between. Germline V lookup: CDR1 MDHEN, CDR2 SYDVKM. The CDR3 runs 14 residues. In DNA form, the CDR3 reads TGTGCCAGCAAACCCGGGACTTTAAACAATGAGCAGTTCTTC. Its protein is CASKPGTLNNEQFF.

The chain has TRBV18 and TRBJ2-7; 7 nucleotides match TRBD1. Germline CDR1 reads KGHSH; CDR2 reads LQKENI. The CDR3 length is 12 residues. The ends lost 4 bases at V and 3 bases at J; junction bases unmatched: 0. CDR3 bases: TGTGCCAGCTCACGGGACAGCTACGAGCAGTACTTC. As protein: CASSRDSYEQYF.

This sequence joins TRBV9 and TRBJ1-5; D remains ambiguous. V lost 0 bases to trimming and J lost 3 bases, with 7 bases between them. Germline values: CDR1 SGDLS, CDR2 YYNGEE. The CDR3 extends over 14 amino acids. In DNA form, the CDR3 reads TGTGCCAGCAGCGTAGGCACTCCCAATCAGCCCCAGCATTTT. This translates into CASSVGTPNQPQHF.

This chain links TRBV9 with TRBJ2-5; TRBD1 is a possible D gene (6 bases). CDR1 SGDLS and CDR2 YYNGEE come from the germline V gene. V was clipped by 2 bases and J by 2 bases, with 13 bases between them. CDR3 size: 15 residues. Here the CDR3 reads CASSVSIGQQETQYF. The CDR3 nucleotides are TGTGCCAGCAGCGTTTCGATTGGACAGCAAGAGACCCAGTACTTC.

V and J are TRBV28 and TRBJ2-3, with TRBD2 matching 13 bases. The CDR3 sequence is 17 residues long. J was trimmed by 9 bases and V by 5 bases; bases with no gene match: 14. CDR1 and CDR2 (germline): MDHEN, SYDVKM. In nucleotides, the CDR3 is TGTGCCAGCAGTGCTGGACTAGCGGGAGTCATGGCAGGGACGCAGTATTTT. Translating it yields CASSAGLAGVMAGTQYF.

The gene calls are TRBV30 and TRBJ1-1; D remains unclear. CDR3 size: 12 residues. The V end was cut by 5 bases, the J end by 0 bases, with 7 bases between. Germline assignment: CDR1 GTSNPN and CDR2 SVGIG (reference sequence). DNA of the CDR3: TGTGCCTGGGGCAAAATGAACACTGAAGCTTTCTTT. It specifies CAWGKMNTEAFF.

The chain links TRBV10-3 to TRBJ1-1; D remains unclear. The CDR3 sequence is 15 residues long. The germline gives CDR1 ENHRY, CDR2 SYGVKD. Between the trimmed V and J ends, which lost 0 bases and 1 base, there was a span of 9 bases. The CDR3 is CAISESEVSNTEAFF. The CDR3, as DNA: TGTGCCATCAGTGAGTCGGAGGTTTCGAACACTGAAGCTTTCTTT.

The chain carries TRBV28 and TRBJ1-6, with a tentative D call TRBD1 (5 bases). The V end was cut by 6 bases, the J end by 18 bases, with 21 bases between. Per germline, CDR1 MDHEN and CDR2 SYDVKM. The CDR3 has 13 amino acids. The CDR3 DNA follows: TGTGCCAGCAGGTCGCCGCCTCGGGGCGGGGACCACTTT. The encoded protein is CASRSPPRGGDHF.

This clone was counted between two and nine times. The CDR3 reads CASSSRVGTYEQYF. Here the CDR3 DNA reads TGTGCCAGCAGTTCCAGGGTTGGCACCTACGAGCAGTACTTC. The chain couples TRBV27 to TRBJ2-7; weak D call: TRBD1 (5 bases). The CDR3 extends over 14 amino acids. Germline V gene lookup returns CDR1 MNHEY and CDR2 SMNVEV (reference sequence). Trimming removed 4 bases at V and 2 bases at J, with 12 bases between.

V and J are TRBV29-1 and TRBJ1-1; 9 positions match TRBD1. This CDR3 contains 12 residues. Trimming at V came to 6 bases and at J to 4 bases, leaving 3 bases not matched to a gene. Germline V gene sequence: CDR1 SQVTM, CDR2 ANQGSEA. In DNA form, the CDR3 reads TGCAGCGTACAGGGGGCGTCCACTGAAGCTTTCTTT. Protein: CSVQGASTEAFF. Complete variable domain (other parts from reference TRBV29-1 and TRBJ1-1): SAVISQKPSRDICQRGTSLTIQCQVDSQVTMMFWYRQQPGQSLTLIATANQGSEATYESGFVIDKFPISRPNLTFSTLTVSNMSPEDSSIYLCSVQGASTEAFFGQGTRLTVV.

In its sample, this clone was seen once. The CDR3 loop reads CASSLPSEGQYGYTF. The CDR3 coding sequence is TGTGCCAGCAGTTTACCCTCGGAGGGGCAGTATGGCTACACCTTC. The chain has TRBV28 and TRBJ1-2; D is possibly TRBD1 (5 bases). The CDR3 loop spans 15 amino acids. The V end lost 2 bases, the J end lost 5 bases, and 15 bases lay between the germline ends. The germline V gene encodes CDR1 MDHEN and CDR2 SYDVKM.

The rearrangement joins TRBV5-1 to TRBJ1-1; D is undetermined. Germline lookup yields CDR1 SGHRS and CDR2 YFSETQ. This CDR3 contains 14 residues. Trimming pared 4 bases from V and 0 bases from J, leaving 10 bases between. The CDR3 is CASSIGEMNTEAFF. CDR3 coding DNA: TGCGCCAGCAGCATTGGGGAGATGAACACTGAAGCTTTCTTT.

This chain connects TRBV30 to TRBJ2-3; the D gene is possibly TRBD2 (6 bases). CDR3 length: 15 amino acids. CDR1 GTSNPN and CDR2 SVGIG come from the germline V gene (reference sequence). Trimming cost V 5 bases and J 5 bases, with 20 bases left between them. The CDR3 nucleotides read TGTGCCTGGGAAGTTGGCGGGACCGGGGGAGATACGCAGTATTTT. This sequence encodes CAWEVGGTGGDTQYF.

The chain links TRBV19 to TRBJ1-2, with D perhaps matching TRBD1 (5 bases). The CDR3 runs 13 residues. Germline CDR1 is LNHDA and CDR2 is SQIVND (reference sequence). Deletions cut 2 bases from V and 8 bases from J, with 12 bases between. CDR3 residues: CASSIKQAVGYTF. CDR3 bases: TGTGCCAGTAGTATAAAACAGGCTGTAGGCTACACCTTC.